One T cell receptor (beta chain) is described in this entry. Its antigen is not identified. With 60 Vbeta and 13 Jbeta primers, the PCR was carried out. Assay: immunoSEQ multiplex PCR; the TCRdb copy retains only in-frame clones and omits some. This sample has about 130,000 clones, with about 80% found just once. The data were taken from a study of cytomegalovirus exposure and HLA in healthy donors. Notes on the study in general: The study flagged approximately 180 TCR beta chains as cytomegalovirus-associated. According to an earlier analysis, most TCR beta V segments yielded productive rearrangements about 87% or about 30% of the time.

The CDR3 sequence is 15 residues long. Trimming took off 5 bases at V and 4 bases at J, with 18 bases between the two ends. Germline V gene data show CDR1 as SEHNR and CDR2 as FQNEAQ (reference sequence). V gene TRBV7-9 combines with J gene TRBJ2-7; D possibly corresponds to TRBD1 (6 bases). The source material was PBMCs. The TCR originated in a woman aged 40 to 55 in good health and CMV-seronegative. The CDR3 loop is CASSRPGHLPYEQYF. CDR3 bases: TGTGCCAGCAGCCGTCCGGGACACCTCCCTTACGAGCAGTACTTC.